What follows are 15 T cell receptor beta chains derived from one specimen sequenced in a study of cytomegalovirus exposure and HLA in healthy donors. PCR involved 60 Vbeta and 13 Jbeta primers. Only in-frame clones appear in the TCRdb table, and some are missing; sequencing was by immunoSEQ multiplex PCR. The sample includes some 150,000 clones, 70% to 85% of them seen just once. Sequenced input: PBMCs. The source is a woman in her forties in good health and CMV-seronegative.

This chain connects TRBV7-8 to TRBJ2-2, with D possibly being TRBD1 (7 bases). The CDR3 contains 14 residues. Trimming removed 10 bases from V and 0 bases from J, with 12 bases in between. The germline V gene encodes CDR1 SGHVS and CDR2 FQNEAQ. Here the CDR3 DNA reads TGTGCCACCGGGGGACAGACGAACACCGGGGAGCTGTTTTTT. It translates to CATGGQTNTGELFF.

This chain joins TRBV7-3 and TRBJ2-1, with 10 bases fitting TRBD2. The CDR3 spans 12 residues. The V and J ends lost 4 bases and 13 bases, in that order; junction bases with no gene match: 4. Per the germline V gene, CDR1 is SGHTA and CDR2 is FQGTGA. CDR3 amino acids: CASSSGLAYQFF. As DNA, the CDR3 is TGTGCCAGCAGCTCGGGACTAGCGTATCAGTTCTTC.

V is TRBV21-1 and J is TRBJ2-1; the table names TRBD2, a call not compared with the DNA. TRBV21-1 represents a pseudogene. The CDR3 loop spans 19 amino acids. CDR3: CASSKDAQGAGGRNNEQFF. The CDR3 DNA reads as TGTGCCAGCAGCAAAGACGCCCAGGGAGCGGGAGGAAGGAACAATGAGCAGTTCTTC.

This clone appeared a few times. The J gene is TRBJ2-4, the V gene TRBV6-1; perhaps TRBD1 as D (6 bases). CDR3 size: 15 residues. V was trimmed by 3 bases and J by 6 bases, leaving 15 bases between them. CDR1 is MNHNS and CDR2 is SASEGT in the germline V gene. CDR3 DNA sequence: TGTGCCAGCAGTGAGTACCAGGGGATGGTAAACATTCAGTACTTC. Protein: CASSEYQGMVNIQYF.

J is TRBJ2-1 and V is TRBV11-3; the match to TRBD1 covers 7 bases. The CDR3 spans 15 residues. Germline V CDR1 and CDR2: SGHNT, YENEEA. V dropped 4 bases and J dropped 4; count of bases not matched to a gene: 7. In DNA form, the CDR3 reads TGTGCCAGCAGCTCCGGGACAGACTTTTACAATGAGCAGTTCTTC. This sequence encodes CASSSGTDFYNEQFF.

This chain joins TRBV29-1 and TRBJ2-7, with 11 bases aligning to TRBD1. With V trimmed by 5 bases and J by 3 bases, 9 bases remained unmatched. Germline loops: CDR1 SQVTM, CDR2 ANQGSEA. The CDR3 runs to 15 residues. CDR3 sequence: CSVRGGDRGNYEQYF. The CDR3 region has the DNA TGCAGCGTTCGAGGGGGGGACAGGGGGAACTACGAGCAGTACTTC.

V and J are TRBV4-3 and TRBJ2-1; TRBD2 matches 9 bases. This CDR3 contains 16 residues. Germline-derived CDR1 and CDR2 are LGHNA and YSLEER. After removal of 0 bases from V and 9 bases from J, the junction contained 9 bases not matched to a gene. CDR3 sequence: CASSQEWLAGYVEQFF. CDR3 DNA: TGCGCCAGCAGCCAAGAATGGCTAGCGGGATACGTTGAGCAGTTCTTC.

CDR3 in amino acids: CASRLVGQGATDTQYF. DNA for the CDR3: TGCGCCAGCAGGCTGGTGGGACAGGGTGCCACAGATACGCAGTATTTT. V and J are TRBV5-1 and TRBJ2-3; TRBD1 matches 9 bases. With 5 bases clipped from V and 2 bases from J, the junction kept 9 bases outside the gene matches. The CDR3 runs to 16 residues. Per the germline V gene, CDR1 is SGHRS and CDR2 is YFSETQ.

This chain uses TRBV28 with TRBJ2-5, with TRBD1 matching 9 bases. TRBJ2-7 matches the DNA end more closely, so the J call is doubtful. This CDR3 is built from 15 residues. The germline V gene encodes CDR1 MDHEN and CDR2 SYDVKM. CDR3 DNA sequence: TGTGCCAGCAGTCCGGGACAGGGACCCGCCTACGAGCAGTACTTC. This encodes CASSPGQGPAYEQYF.

This rearrangement joins TRBV18 to TRBJ1-1, with 10 bases identical to TRBD1. Looked up from germline, CDR1 is KGHSH and CDR2 is LQKENI. The ends lost 1 base at V and 1 base at J; junction bases unmatched: 0. The CDR3 has 15 residues. Here the CDR3 DNA reads TGTGCCAGCTCACCACGGGACAGGGGGAACACTGAAGCTTTCTTT. It translates to CASSPRDRGNTEAFF.

As for this clone: In the same sample, other DNA sequences code for this CDR3. The chain combines TRBV5-1 with TRBJ2-3; no definite D call. CDR1 is SGHRS, CDR2 YFSETQ, per germline. V lost 5 bases and J lost 0, with 7 bases in between. The CDR3 contains 13 residues. DNA for the CDR3: TGCGCCAGCAGTTCGACTAGCACAGATACGCAGTATTTT. It is translated as CASSSTSTDTQYF.

The chain couples TRBV28 to TRBJ1-3; D is unclear. Trimming shortened V by 6 bases and J by 0 bases, and 9 bases separated the two germline ends. Germline CDR1 reads MDHEN; CDR2 reads SYDVKM. The CDR3 spans 14 residues. The CDR3 nucleotides read TGTGCCAGCAGCCCTTTTTTCTCTGGAAACACCATATATTTT. This encodes CASSPFFSGNTIYF.

This clone was observed a few times. The chain links TRBV2 to TRBJ2-2; D is possibly TRBD1 (6 bases). Germline CDR1 reads SNHLY; CDR2 reads FYNNEI. Trimming cost V 5 bases and J 0 bases, with 13 bases left between them. The CDR3 runs 16 residues. This CDR3 reads CASSTGRVSNTGELFF. The CDR3 bases are TGTGCCAGCAGTACAGGGCGGGTTTCGAACACCGGGGAGCTGTTTTTT.

The DNA for the CDR3 is TGTGCCAGCAGCTTAACTGCCTCTGGGGCCAACGTCCTGACTTTC. It translates to CASSLTASGANVLTF. V and J are TRBV11-2 and TRBJ2-6; no clear D. Trimming took off 2 bases at V and 0 bases at J, with 5 bases between the two ends. Germline V gene lookup returns CDR1 SGHAT and CDR2 FQNNGV. CDR3 length: 15 amino acids.

J is TRBJ1-2 and V is TRBV6-5; D uncertain. Germline loops: CDR1 MNHEY, CDR2 SVGAGI. Trimming took 3 bases from V and 7 from J, leaving 15 bases between them. The CDR3 runs to 14 residues. DNA for the CDR3: TGTGCCAGCAGTTATCGGGGTGAGGTGTCTGGCTACACCTTC. Its translation: CASSYRGEVSGYTF.